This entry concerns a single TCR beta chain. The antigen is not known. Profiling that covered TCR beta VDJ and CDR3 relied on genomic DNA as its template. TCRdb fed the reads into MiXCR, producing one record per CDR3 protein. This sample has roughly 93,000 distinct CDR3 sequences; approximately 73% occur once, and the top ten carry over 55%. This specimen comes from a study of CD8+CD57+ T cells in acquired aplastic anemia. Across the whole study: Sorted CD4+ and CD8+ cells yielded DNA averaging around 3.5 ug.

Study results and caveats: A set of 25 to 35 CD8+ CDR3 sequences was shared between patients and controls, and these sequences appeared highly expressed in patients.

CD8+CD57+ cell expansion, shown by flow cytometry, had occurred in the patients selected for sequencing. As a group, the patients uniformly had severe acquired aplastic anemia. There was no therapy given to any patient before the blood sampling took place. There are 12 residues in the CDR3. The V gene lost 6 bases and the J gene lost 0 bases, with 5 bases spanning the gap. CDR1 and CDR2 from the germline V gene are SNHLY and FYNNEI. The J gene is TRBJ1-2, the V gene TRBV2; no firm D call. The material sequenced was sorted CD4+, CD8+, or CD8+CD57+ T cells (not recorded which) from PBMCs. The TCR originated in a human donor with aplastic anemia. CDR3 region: CASRGTNYGYTF. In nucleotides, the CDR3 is TGTGCCAGCAGGGGAACTAACTATGGCTACACCTTC.